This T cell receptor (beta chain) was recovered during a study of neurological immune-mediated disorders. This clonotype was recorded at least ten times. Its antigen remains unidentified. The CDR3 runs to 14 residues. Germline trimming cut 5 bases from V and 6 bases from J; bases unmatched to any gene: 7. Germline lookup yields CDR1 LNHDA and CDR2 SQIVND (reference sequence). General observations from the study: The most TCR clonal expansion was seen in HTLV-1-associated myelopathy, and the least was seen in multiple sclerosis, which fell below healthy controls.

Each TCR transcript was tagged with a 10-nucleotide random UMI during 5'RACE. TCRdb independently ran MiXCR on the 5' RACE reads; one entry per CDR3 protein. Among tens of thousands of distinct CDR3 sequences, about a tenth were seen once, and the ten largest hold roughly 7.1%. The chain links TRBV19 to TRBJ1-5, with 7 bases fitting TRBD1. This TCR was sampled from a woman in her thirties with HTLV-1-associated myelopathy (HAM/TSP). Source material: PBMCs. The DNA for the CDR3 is TGTGCCAGTAGTCCGACAGGGTTTGGTCAGCCCCAGCATTTT. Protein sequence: CASSPTGFGQPQHF.